A selection of T cell receptor beta chains follows, all from one sample in a study of cytomegalovirus exposure and HLA in healthy donors. Assay used: immunoSEQ multiplex PCR; TCRdb lists only in-frame clones, some missing. Among approximately 180,000 clones listed, about 80% were seen once. The sequencing input was PBMCs. These receptor sequences come from a woman under 40 in good health and CMV-seronegative. Both conserved end residues are part of each CDR3. A D gene is named only where the DNA matches it firmly. Where a row states a size, it is once, few, many or the class of an expanded clone; other rows omit it.

j_call v_call clone_size d_call cdr3_aa cdr3_nt
TRBJ2-1 TRBV7-2 . . CASSSRTANNEQFF TGTGCCAGCAGCTCCCGGACAGCTAACAATGAGCAGTTCTTC
TRBJ2-6 TRBV7-3 . . CASSFSSGANVLTF TGTGCCAGCAGCTTCAGCTCTGGGGCCAACGTCCTGACTTTC
TRBJ2-2 TRBV15 . TRBD1 CATSISRDRGYGELFF TGTGCCACCAGCATAAGCCGGGACAGGGGTTACGGGGAGCTGTTTTTT
TRBJ1-2 TRBV5-1 . TRBD1 CASSLDSGTAGDGYTF TGCGCCAGCAGCTTAGACTCCGGGACAGCGGGCGATGGCTACACCTTC
TRBJ1-6 TRBV4-1 . TRBD1 CASSQGPGGQSYNSPLHF TGCGCCAGCAGCCAAGGGCCAGGGGGTCAGTCCTATAATTCACCCCTCCACTTT
TRBJ2-7 TRBV5-4 . TRBD2 CASSLNLLSGGAGEQYF TGTGCCAGCAGCTTGAATCTTCTTTCCGGGGGGGCCGGCGAGCAGTACTTC
TRBJ2-5 TRBV6-5 few . CASSYLQPGSETQYF TGTGCCAGCAGTTACCTTCAGCCCGGGTCGGAGACCCAGTACTTC
TRBJ2-7 TRBV10-3 . TRBD2 CAISELTSGSHEQYF TGTGCCATCAGTGAATTGACTAGCGGGAGCCACGAGCAGTACTTC
TRBJ1-2 TRBV6-5 . . CASSYQDSDNYGYTF TGTGCCAGCAGTTACCAGGACAGCGACAACTATGGCTACACCTTC
TRBJ1-1 TRBV27 . . CASSLSPGMGTEAFF TGTGCCAGCAGTTTATCCCCCGGGATGGGCACTGAAGCTTTCTTT
TRBJ2-7 TRBV28 . . CASRLGTYEQYF TGTGCCAGCAGACTAGGGACCTACGAGCAGTACTTC
TRBJ1-1 TRBV29-1 . . CSVESPGNTEAFF TGCAGCGTAGAAAGTCCGGGAAACACTGAAGCTTTCTTT
TRBJ1-2 TRBV27 . . CASSYRGDFYGYTF TGTGCCAGCAGTTACCGGGGGGACTTCTATGGCTACACCTTC
TRBJ2-6 TRBV5-1 . TRBD1 CASSLTGGSGANVLTF TGCGCCAGCAGTCTGACAGGGGGATCTGGGGCCAACGTCCTGACTTTC
TRBJ2-2 TRBV4-3 once TRBD1 CASSQARSAGGTGELFF TGCGCCAGCAGCCAAGCCCGGTCTGCAGGGGGCACCGGGGAGCTGTTTTTT
TRBJ1-2 TRBV5-6 . TRBD1 CASSLERGQGGGYTF TGTGCCAGCAGCTTGGAAAGGGGGCAAGGGGGTGGCTACACCTTC
TRBJ1-4 TRBV11-2 . . CASSDGINEKLFF TGTGCCAGCAGCGACGGGATCAATGAAAAACTGTTTTTT